Included here is one T cell receptor beta chain sequence, with context. The record originates from a study of blood T cell repertoires in COVID-19. Across the whole study: The analysed material was cDNA or gDNA that came from T cells, B-cell-depleted T cells, or PBMCs.

Data came from immunoSEQ multiplex PCR; TCRdb stores just in-frame clones and leaves some out. The sample includes about 220,000 clones, roughly 84% of them seen just once. Material: peripheral blood. The receptor was derived from a woman aged 25 to 39 who had recovered from COVID-19.

The CDR3 coding sequence is TGTGCCAGCAGCTTGACAGGAGACACTGAAGCTTTCTTT. Protein product: CASSLTGDTEAFF. The genes are TRBV5-6 and TRBJ1-1; tentative D call: TRBD1 (5 bases). This CDR3 is built from 13 residues. Germline loops: CDR1 SGHDT, CDR2 YYEEEE. Trimming cost V 1 base and J 3 bases, with 7 bases left between them.